What follows are 28 T cell receptor beta chains derived from one specimen sequenced in a study of blood T cell repertoires in COVID-19. Only in-frame clones appear in the TCRdb table, and some are missing; sequencing was by immunoSEQ multiplex PCR. The table lists 30,000 to 40,000 clones, 85% to 90% of them singletons, with less than 30% in the top ten. What was sequenced was peripheral blood. Receptors were obtained from a man in his 60s with active or convalescent COVID-19.

The chain recombines TRBV7-6 with TRBJ2-2; maybe TRBD1 (5 bases). There are 14 residues in the CDR3. Germline V lookup: CDR1 SGHVS, CDR2 FNYEAQ. V gave up 1 base and J gave up 7 bases, with 10 bases separating them. CDR3 in amino acids: CASSLVVGVGELFF. The CDR3 DNA reads as TGTGCCAGCAGCTTAGTGGTAGGGGTCGGGGAGCTGTTTTTT.

The genes are TRBV19 and TRBJ2-7, with 8 bases lining up with TRBD1. Losses at the gene ends were 10 bases for V and 2 bases for J; bases not matched to a gene: 4. The germline gives CDR1 LNHDA, CDR2 SQIVND (reference sequence). The length of the CDR3 is 12 residues. The CDR3 coding sequence is TGTGCCACCGGGACAGGCCCCTACGAGCAGTACTTC. Translating it yields CATGTGPYEQYF.

The chain has TRBV29-1 and TRBJ2-7; D is unresolved. CDR1 is SQVTM, CDR2 ANQGSEA, per germline. The CDR3 loop spans 13 amino acids. Trimming pared 7 bases from V and 3 bases from J, leaving 16 bases between. For the CDR3, the DNA is TGCAGCGCCCGAACGGATCTAGACTACGAGCAGTACTTC. It encodes CSARTDLDYEQYF.

The genes are TRBV5-6 and TRBJ1-5; 10 positions agree with TRBD1. The CDR3 extends over 18 amino acids. Germline CDR1 and CDR2: SGHDT and YYEEEE. The V and J ends lost 5 bases and 6 bases, in that order; junction bases with no gene match: 17. CDR3: CASSFGQGVKYSSQPQHF. In DNA, the CDR3 is TGTGCCAGCAGTTTTGGACAGGGGGTAAAGTATTCAAGTCAGCCCCAGCATTTT.

The chain is built from TRBV9 and TRBJ2-5; 10 nucleotides line up with TRBD2. V dropped 4 bases and J dropped 1; count of bases not matched to a gene: 10. CDR1 SGDLS and CDR2 YYNGEE come from the germline V gene. This CDR3 is 17 amino acids long. CDR3 region: CASSPPGTSDFQETQYF. The CDR3 DNA follows: TGTGCCAGCAGCCCCCCCGGGACTAGCGATTTCCAAGAGACCCAGTACTTC.

The chain couples TRBV12-3 or TRBV12-4 to TRBJ2-5; the D gene is possibly TRBD2 (5 bases). Deletions cut 0 bases from V and 10 bases from J, with 9 bases between. The CDR3 loop spans 12 amino acids. CDR3 residues: CASSLAGKIQYF. The CDR3 DNA sequence: TGTGCCAGCAGTTTAGCCGGGAAAATCCAGTACTTC.

Details on this clone: One end of the junction is discordant with germline, which a read error may explain. This chain joins TRBV29-1 and TRBJ1-1, with 7 bases identical to TRBD1. The CDR3 loop spans 12 amino acids. Germline CDR1 SQVTM, CDR2 ANQGSEA. CDR3: CSVEGQATEAFF. The CDR3 DNA reads TGCAGCGTGGAAGGACAGGCTACTGAAGCTTTCTTT.

V and J are TRBV5-4 and TRBJ2-7; D might be TRBD2 (6 bases). Per germline, CDR1 SGHNT and CDR2 YYREEE (reference sequence). The CDR3 has 15 residues. V was clipped by 2 bases and J by 2 bases, with 14 bases between them. The CDR3 sequence is CASSLRREATYEQYF. CDR3 in DNA: TGTGCCAGCAGCTTAAGGAGGGAGGCCACCTACGAGCAGTACTTC. Complete variable domain (other parts from reference TRBV5-4 and TRBJ2-7): ETGVTQSPTHLIKTRGQQVTLRCSSQSGHNTVSWYQQALGQGPQFIFQYYREEENGRGNFPPRFSGLQFPNYSSELNVNALELDDSALYLCASSLRREATYEQYFGPGTRLTVT.

The genes are TRBV28 and TRBJ2-2; TRBD1 agrees at 7 bases. The trim removed 3 bases at V and 6 bases at J, leaving 19 bases unmatched. This CDR3 comprises 19 residues. The germline CDR1 and CDR2 sequences are MDHEN and SYDVKM. The CDR3 bases are TGTGCCAGCAGTTTCCCCGGGACAGAGATAGAGGTCCGGGCCGGGGAGCTGTTTTTT. Amino acids: CASSFPGTEIEVRAGELFF. The whole variable domain, filled in from reference TRBV28 and TRBJ2-2, reads DVKVTQSSRYLVKRTGEKVFLECVQDMDHENMFWYRQDPGLGLRLIYFSYDVKMKEKGDIPEGYSVSREKKERFSLILESASTNQTSMYLCASSFPGTEIEVRAGELFFGEGSRLTVL.

V gene TRBV3-1 (or the pseudogene TRBV3-2) combines with J gene TRBJ2-1, with a weak D call TRBD2 (5 bases). The CDR3 contains 13 residues. V lost 2 bases to trimming and J lost 16 bases, with 18 bases between them. Looked up from germline, CDR1 is LGHDT and CDR2 is YNNKEL (reference sequence). DNA of the CDR3: TGTGCCAGCAGCCAACGCATTGAGGGCGTAACTTTCTTC. It is translated as CASSQRIEGVTFF.

By proportion, this clone is medium-sized. This sequence joins TRBV19 and TRBJ1-2; 7 bases are shared with TRBD1. The junction had 7 bases not matched to a gene; V was cut back by 5 bases and J by 4 bases. The V gene's germline CDR1 is LNHDA and CDR2 SQIVND (reference sequence). This CDR3 region has 14 residues. The CDR3 region is CASSSSGTAYGYTF. In DNA form, the CDR3 reads TGTGCCAGTAGTTCCTCCGGGACAGCCTATGGCTACACCTTC.

The V and J genes are TRBV7-8 and TRBJ1-5, with TRBD1 matching 7 bases. Germline assignment: CDR1 SGHVS and CDR2 FQNEAQ. The junction had 7 bases not matched to a gene; V was cut back by 1 base and J by 7 bases. The CDR3 runs 15 residues. The CDR3 DNA is TGTGCCAGCAGCTTAGGGACAGGAAGAGACCAGCCCCAGCATTTT. It is translated as CASSLGTGRDQPQHF.

This chain connects TRBV19 to TRBJ2-3; 13 bases map to TRBD2. The CDR3 totals 16 residues. J gave up 2 bases and V 4 bases, and 3 bases lay outside the gene matches. Germline V gives CDR1 LNHDA, CDR2 SQIVND (reference sequence). The CDR3 sequence: CASSTGLAGVTDTQYF. In DNA, the CDR3 is TGTGCCAGTAGTACCGGACTAGCGGGAGTCACAGATACGCAGTATTTT. Based on the CDR3 plus reference TRBV19 and TRBJ2-3, the full variable domain is DGGITQSPKYLFRKEGQNVTLSCEQNLNHDAMYWYRQDPGQGLRLIYYSQIVNDFQKGDIAEGYSVSREKKESFPLTVTSAQKNPTAFYLCASSTGLAGVTDTQYFGPGTRLTVL.

The rearrangement uses TRBV7-2 and TRBJ2-6; D unresolved. In germline, CDR1 is SGHTA, CDR2 FQGNSA. This CDR3 region has 15 residues. Trimming took 5 bases from V and 0 from J, leaving 8 bases between them. The CDR3 here is CASSISTSGANVLTF. Written as DNA, the CDR3 is TGTGCCAGCAGCATCAGTACCTCTGGGGCCAACGTCCTGACTTTC.

The V and J genes are TRBV7-2 and TRBJ1-2, with 7 positions matching TRBD1. The germline gives CDR1 SGHTA, CDR2 FQGNSA. The CDR3 covers 15 residues. J was trimmed by 2 bases and V by 2 bases; bases with no gene match: 5. CDR3 in DNA: TGTGCCAGCAGCTTATATGGACAGGAAAACTATGGCTACACCTTC. Translating it yields CASSLYGQENYGYTF. Supplemented by reference TRBV7-2 and TRBJ1-2, the full variable domain reads GAGVSQSPSNKVTEKGKDVELRCDPISGHTALYWYRQSLGQGLEFLIYFQGNSAPDKSGLPSDRFSAERTGGSVSTLTIQRTQQEDSAVYLCASSLYGQENYGYTFGSGTRLTVV.

The chain carries TRBV10-3 and TRBJ2-1, with D maybe TRBD2 (6 bases). CDR1 and CDR2 from the germline V gene are ENHRY and SYGVKD. The V end lost 7 bases, the J end lost 2 bases, and 12 bases lay between the germline ends. CDR3 size: 14 residues. DNA for the CDR3: TGTGCCATCACGCGGGAACCAACCTACAATGAGCAGTTCTTC. This encodes CAITREPTYNEQFF.

This clone is a singleton in its sample. The V call is TRBV3-1 (or the pseudogene TRBV3-2), the J call TRBJ2-2; 7 bases are a match to TRBD1. V lost 1 base to trimming and J lost 5 bases; unmatched junction nucleotides: 7. In germline, CDR1 is LGHDT, CDR2 YNNKEL (reference sequence). CDR3 size: 16 residues. CDR3 sequence reads: CASSQGTGGWTGELFF. The CDR3 DNA is TGTGCCAGCAGCCAAGGGACAGGCGGTTGGACCGGGGAGCTGTTTTTT.

The rearrangement links TRBV28 to TRBJ1-4; 7 nucleotides agree with TRBD1. Germline V gene lookup returns CDR1 MDHEN and CDR2 SYDVKM. CDR3 size: 15 residues. Trimming cost V 2 bases and J 8 bases; bases outside gene matches: 8. As DNA, the CDR3 is TGTGCCAGCAGTTTACAGGGGGGCTTAGTGGAAAAACTGTTTTTT. Translating it yields CASSLQGGLVEKLFF.

This clone was observed a single time. The V and J genes are TRBV6-2 or TRBV6-3 and TRBJ1-5; D gene ambiguous. Trimming removed 2 bases from V and 4 bases from J, with 12 bases in between. This CDR3 is 15 amino acids long. Germline assignment: CDR1 MNHEY and CDR2 SVGEGT. CDR3 sequence (DNA): TGTGCCAGCAGTTACAGCGGCCCGGTTAATCAGCCCCAGCATTTT. Residues: CASSYSGPVNQPQHF.

This chain links TRBV11-2 with TRBJ2-3; 12 bases map to TRBD2. J gave up 3 bases and V 2 bases, and 3 bases lay outside the gene matches. This CDR3 is 16 amino acids long. In germline, CDR1 is SGHAT, CDR2 FQNNGV. The CDR3 nucleotides are TGTGCCAGCAGCTTAATGACTAGCGGGAGTACAGATACGCAGTATTTT. Its protein product is CASSLMTSGSTDTQYF.

This clone was seen once. The chain carries TRBV10-3 and TRBJ2-7, with D hard to call. This CDR3 is built from 15 residues. Germline values: CDR1 ENHRY, CDR2 SYGVKD. The V and J ends lost 2 bases and 3 bases respectively, with 14 bases between them. CDR3 bases: TGTGCCATCAGTGAGGATACAAACCATGGCTACGAGCAGTACTTC. It is translated as CAISEDTNHGYEQYF.

J is TRBJ2-1 and V is TRBV30; 9 bases map to TRBD2. Germline lookup yields CDR1 GTSNPN and CDR2 SVGIG (reference sequence). The junction had 2 bases not matched to a gene; V was cut back by 7 bases and J by 1 base. The CDR3 sequence is 13 residues long. CDR3 DNA sequence: TGTGCCTCGAGCGGGAGGTCCTACAATGAGCAGTTCTTC. It is translated as CASSGRSYNEQFF.

CDR3 region: CASSSHRTGGISGANVLTF. The CDR3 region has the DNA TGTGCCAGCAGCTCTCATCGGACAGGGGGGATCTCTGGGGCCAACGTCCTGACTTTC. This chain connects TRBV7-2 to TRBJ2-6; 10 nucleotides agree with TRBD1. The CDR3 is 19 residues long. V lost 4 bases and J lost 0; bases outside the gene matches: 9. CDR1 and CDR2 (germline): SGHTA, FQGNSA.

The chain joins TRBV7-2 to TRBJ1-2, with D uncertain. Germline CDR1 reads SGHTA; CDR2 reads FQGNSA. V shed 5 bases and J shed 4 bases, with 20 bases lying between them. CDR3 length: 16 amino acids. The CDR3 nucleotides read TGTGCCAGCAGCCTACTCCTGACACCTCTGTCCTATGGCTACACCTTC. This encodes CASSLLLTPLSYGYTF.

The CDR3 nucleotides are TGTGCCAGCAGGCCCGAGGTGGTAAGCTACACCTTC. Translation: CASRPEVVSYTF. The J gene is TRBJ1-2, the V gene TRBV2; D is unclear. Germline CDR1 reads SNHLY; CDR2 reads FYNNEI. This CDR3 has 12 amino acids. V was pared by 6 bases and J by 9 bases, with 14 bases between.

J is TRBJ1-3 and V is TRBV28; D is perhaps TRBD1 (5 bases). V lost 3 bases and J 0 bases, leaving 6 bases between the germline ends. From germline, CDR1 is MDHEN and CDR2 SYDVKM. This CDR3 contains 14 residues. The DNA for the CDR3 is TGTGCCAGCAGTTTGACAGACTCTGGAAACACCATATATTTT. Translation gives CASSLTDSGNTIYF.

CDR3 DNA: TGTGCCACCAGTGACCCGGGGACAGGAGACAAAGAGACCCAGTACTTC. It codes for CATSDPGTGDKETQYF. V is TRBV24-1 and J is TRBJ2-5; 8 nucleotides line up with TRBD1. CDR1 and CDR2 (germline): KGHDR, SFDVKD. The CDR3 is 16 amino acids. J lost 3 bases, V lost 4 bases, and 9 bases had no gene match.

The chain links TRBV5-1 to TRBJ2-7; 10 bases map to TRBD1. Unmatched junction bases numbered 8, after V lost 5 bases and J lost 3 bases. CDR3 length equals 15 residues. CDR1 and CDR2 (germline): SGHRS, YFSETQ. CDR3 amino acids: CASRDPGTGDYEQYF. CDR3 in DNA: TGCGCCAGCAGGGACCCCGGGACAGGGGACTACGAGCAGTACTTC.